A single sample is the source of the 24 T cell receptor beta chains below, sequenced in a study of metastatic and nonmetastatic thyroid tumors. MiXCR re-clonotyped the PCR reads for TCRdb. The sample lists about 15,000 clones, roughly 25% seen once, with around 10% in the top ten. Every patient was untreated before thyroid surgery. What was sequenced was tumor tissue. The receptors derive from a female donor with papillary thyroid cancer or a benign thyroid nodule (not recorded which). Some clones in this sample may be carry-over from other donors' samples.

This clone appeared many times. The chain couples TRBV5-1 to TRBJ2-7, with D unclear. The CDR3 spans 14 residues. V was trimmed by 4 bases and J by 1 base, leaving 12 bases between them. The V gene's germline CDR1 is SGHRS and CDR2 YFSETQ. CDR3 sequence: CASSPSDGSYEQYF. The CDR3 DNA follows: TGCGCCAGCAGCCCCTCGGACGGATCCTACGAGCAGTACTTC.

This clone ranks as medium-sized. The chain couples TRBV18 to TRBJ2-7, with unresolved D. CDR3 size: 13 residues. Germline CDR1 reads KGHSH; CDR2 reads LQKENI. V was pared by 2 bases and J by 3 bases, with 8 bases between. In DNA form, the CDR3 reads TGTGCCAGCTCACCATTCGGTAGCTACGAGCAGTACTTC. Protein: CASSPFGSYEQYF. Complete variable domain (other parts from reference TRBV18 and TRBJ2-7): NAGVMQNPRHLVRRRGQEARLRCSPMKGHSHVYWYRQLPEEGLKFMVYLQKENIIDESGMPKERFSAEFPKEGPSILRIQQVVRGDSAAYFCASSPFGSYEQYFGPGTRLTVT.

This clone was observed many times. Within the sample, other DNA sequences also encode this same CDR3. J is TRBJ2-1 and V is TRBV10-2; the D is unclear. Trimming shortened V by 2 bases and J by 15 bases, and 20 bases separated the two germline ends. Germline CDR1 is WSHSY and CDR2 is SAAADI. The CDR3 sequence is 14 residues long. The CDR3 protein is CASSEARSPPPRFF. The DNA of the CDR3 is TGCGCCAGCAGTGAGGCGAGGTCCCCCCCCCCCCGGTTCTTC.

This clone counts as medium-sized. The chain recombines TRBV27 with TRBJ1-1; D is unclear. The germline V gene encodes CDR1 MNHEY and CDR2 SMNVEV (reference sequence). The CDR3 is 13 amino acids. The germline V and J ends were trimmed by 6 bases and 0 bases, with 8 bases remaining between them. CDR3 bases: TGTGCCAGCAGGGACCGCATGAACACTGAAGCTTTCTTT. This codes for CASRDRMNTEAFF.

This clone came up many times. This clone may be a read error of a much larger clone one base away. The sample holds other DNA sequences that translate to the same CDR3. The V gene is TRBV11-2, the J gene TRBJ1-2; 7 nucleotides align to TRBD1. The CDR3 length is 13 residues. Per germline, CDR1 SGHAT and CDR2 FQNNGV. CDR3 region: CASSSTGPYGYTF. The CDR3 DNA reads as TGTGCCAGCAGCTCGACAGGGCCCTATGGCTACACTTTC.

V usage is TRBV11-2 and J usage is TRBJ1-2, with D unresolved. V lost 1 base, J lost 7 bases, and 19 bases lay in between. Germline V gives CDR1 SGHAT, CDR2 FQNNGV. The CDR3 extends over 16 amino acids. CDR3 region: CASSLGSGVSRFGYTF. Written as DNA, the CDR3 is TGTGCCAGCAGCTTAGGGTCTGGGGTTTCTCGCTTTGGCTACACCTTC.

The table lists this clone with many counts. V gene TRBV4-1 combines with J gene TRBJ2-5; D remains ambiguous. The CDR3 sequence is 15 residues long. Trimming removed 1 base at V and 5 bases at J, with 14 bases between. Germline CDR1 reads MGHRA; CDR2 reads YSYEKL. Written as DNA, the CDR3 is TGCGCCAGCAGCCAAGGTGGGGAAGGGTGGGAGACCCAGTACTTC. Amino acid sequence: CASSQGGEGWETQYF.

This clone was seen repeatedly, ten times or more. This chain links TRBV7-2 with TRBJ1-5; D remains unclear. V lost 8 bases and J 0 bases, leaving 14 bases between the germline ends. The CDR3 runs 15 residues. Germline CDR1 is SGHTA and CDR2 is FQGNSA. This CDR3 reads CASARSIYSNQPQHF. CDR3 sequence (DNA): TGTGCCAGCGCGAGAAGCATTTATAGCAATCAGCCCCAGCATTTT.

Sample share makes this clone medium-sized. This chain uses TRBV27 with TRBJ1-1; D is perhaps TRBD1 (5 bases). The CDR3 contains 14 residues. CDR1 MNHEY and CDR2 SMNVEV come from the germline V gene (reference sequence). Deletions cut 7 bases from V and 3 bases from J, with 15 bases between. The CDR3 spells CASKSPGRDTEAFF. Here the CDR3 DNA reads TGTGCCAGCAAATCACCAGGGAGGGACACTGAAGCTTTCTTT.

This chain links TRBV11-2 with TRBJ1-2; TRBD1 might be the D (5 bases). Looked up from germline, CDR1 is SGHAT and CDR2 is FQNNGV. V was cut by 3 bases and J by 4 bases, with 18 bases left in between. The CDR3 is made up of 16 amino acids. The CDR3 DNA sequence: TGTGCCAGCAGCTTCACCGGGACGGAGGGAGTCTATGGCTACACCTTC. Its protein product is CASSFTGTEGVYGYTF.

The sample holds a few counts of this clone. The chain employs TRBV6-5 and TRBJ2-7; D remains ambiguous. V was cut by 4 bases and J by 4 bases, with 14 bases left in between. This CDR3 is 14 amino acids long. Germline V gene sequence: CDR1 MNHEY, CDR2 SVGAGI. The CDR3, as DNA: TGTGCCAGCAGTTCTTACGACGGATTTTACGAGCAGTACTTC. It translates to CASSSYDGFYEQYF.

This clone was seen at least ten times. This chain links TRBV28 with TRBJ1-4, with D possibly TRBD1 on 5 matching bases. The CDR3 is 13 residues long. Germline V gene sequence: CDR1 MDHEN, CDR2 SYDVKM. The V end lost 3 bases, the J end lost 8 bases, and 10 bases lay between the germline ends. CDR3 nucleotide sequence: TGTGCCAGCAGTTTCAGGGTTGGGGAAAAACTGTTTTTT. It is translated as CASSFRVGEKLFF.

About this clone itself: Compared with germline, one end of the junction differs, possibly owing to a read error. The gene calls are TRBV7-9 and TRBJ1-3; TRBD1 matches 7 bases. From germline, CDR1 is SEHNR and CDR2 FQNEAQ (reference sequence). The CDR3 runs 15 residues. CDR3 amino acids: CASSPGQWVGNTICF. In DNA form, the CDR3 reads TGTGCCAGCAGCCCGGGACAGTGGGTTGGAAACACCATATGTTTT.

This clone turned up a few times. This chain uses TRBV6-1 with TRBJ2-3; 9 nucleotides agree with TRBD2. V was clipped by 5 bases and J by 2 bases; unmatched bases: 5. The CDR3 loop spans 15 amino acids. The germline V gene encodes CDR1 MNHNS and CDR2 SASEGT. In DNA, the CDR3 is TGTGCCAGCAGTTTGGGACTAGCTAACACAGATACGCAGTATTTT. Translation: CASSLGLANTDTQYF.

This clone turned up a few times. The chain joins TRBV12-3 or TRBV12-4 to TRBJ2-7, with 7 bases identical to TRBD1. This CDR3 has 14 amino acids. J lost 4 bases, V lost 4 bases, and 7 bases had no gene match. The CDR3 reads CASSYRGREYEQYF. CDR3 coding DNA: TGTGCCAGCAGTTACAGGGGACGGGAATACGAGCAGTACTTC.

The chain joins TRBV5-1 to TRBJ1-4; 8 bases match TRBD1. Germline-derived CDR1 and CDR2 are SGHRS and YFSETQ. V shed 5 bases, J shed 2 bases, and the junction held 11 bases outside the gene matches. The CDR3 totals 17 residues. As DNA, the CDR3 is TGCGCCAGCAGTCTCCAGGGGGCGCTGGGCACTAATGAAAAACTGTTTTTT. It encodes CASSLQGALGTNEKLFF.

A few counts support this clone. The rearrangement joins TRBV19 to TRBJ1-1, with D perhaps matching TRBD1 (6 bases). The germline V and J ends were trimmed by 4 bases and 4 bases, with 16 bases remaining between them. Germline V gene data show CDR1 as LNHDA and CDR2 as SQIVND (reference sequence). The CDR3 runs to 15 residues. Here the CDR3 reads CASSTSRQGSTEAFF. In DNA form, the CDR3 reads TGTGCCAGTAGTACATCACGGCAGGGGTCCACTGAAGCTTTCTTT.

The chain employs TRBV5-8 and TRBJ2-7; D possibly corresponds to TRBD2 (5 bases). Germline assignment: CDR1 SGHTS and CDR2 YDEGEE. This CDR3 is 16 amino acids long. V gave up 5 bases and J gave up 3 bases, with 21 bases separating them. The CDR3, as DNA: TGTGCCAGCAGATGGAAGCTCGGGGTGGCGCACTACGAGCAGTACTTC. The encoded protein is CASRWKLGVAHYEQYF.

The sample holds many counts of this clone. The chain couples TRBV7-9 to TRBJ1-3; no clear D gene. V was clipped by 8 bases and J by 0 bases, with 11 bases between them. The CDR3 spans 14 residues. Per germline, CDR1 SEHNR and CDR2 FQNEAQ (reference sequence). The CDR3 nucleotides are TGTGCCAGCCTGGAGGCCTTCTCTGGAAACACCATATATTTT. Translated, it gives CASLEAFSGNTIYF.

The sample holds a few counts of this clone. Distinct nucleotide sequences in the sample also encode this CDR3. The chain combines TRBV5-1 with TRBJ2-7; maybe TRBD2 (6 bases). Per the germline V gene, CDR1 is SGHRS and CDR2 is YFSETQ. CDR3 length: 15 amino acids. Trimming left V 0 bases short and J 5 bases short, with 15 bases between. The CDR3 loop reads CASSLEGRGGHEQYF. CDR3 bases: TGCGCCAGCAGCTTGGAAGGAAGGGGAGGACACGAGCAGTACTTC.

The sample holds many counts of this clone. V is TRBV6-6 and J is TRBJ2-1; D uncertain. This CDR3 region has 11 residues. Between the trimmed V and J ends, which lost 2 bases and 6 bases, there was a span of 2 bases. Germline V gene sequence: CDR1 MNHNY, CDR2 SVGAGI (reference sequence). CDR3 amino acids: CASSYLNEQFF. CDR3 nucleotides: TGTGCCAGCAGTTACCTCAATGAGCAGTTCTTC.

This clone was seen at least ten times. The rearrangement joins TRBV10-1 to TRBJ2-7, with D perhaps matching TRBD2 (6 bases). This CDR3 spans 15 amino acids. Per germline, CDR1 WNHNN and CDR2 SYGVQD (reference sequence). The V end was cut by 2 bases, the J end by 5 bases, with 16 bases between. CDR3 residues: CASSETLTSPDEQYF. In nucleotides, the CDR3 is TGCGCCAGCAGTGAGACCCTGACTAGTCCCGACGAGCAGTACTTC.

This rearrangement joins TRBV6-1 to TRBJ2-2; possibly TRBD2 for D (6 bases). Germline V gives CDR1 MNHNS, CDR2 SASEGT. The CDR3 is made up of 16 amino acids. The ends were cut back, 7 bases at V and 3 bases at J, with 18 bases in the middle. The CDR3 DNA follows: TGTGCCAGCATGGCCGGGACTGCCAGTCACACCGGGGAGCTGTTTTTT. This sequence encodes CASMAGTASHTGELFF.

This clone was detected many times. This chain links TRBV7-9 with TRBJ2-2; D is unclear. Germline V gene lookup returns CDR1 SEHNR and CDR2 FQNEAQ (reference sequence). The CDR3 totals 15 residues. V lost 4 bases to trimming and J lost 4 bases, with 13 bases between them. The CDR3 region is CASSSQTRTTGELFF. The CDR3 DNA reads TGTGCCAGCAGCTCACAAACGCGGACCACCGGGGAGCTGTTTTTT.